The 26 T cell receptor beta chains below all came from one sample that was sequenced in a study of T cells in Graves' hyperthyroidism and ophthalmopathy. Amplification of TCR beta CDR3 regions was performed using RNA transcripts as template. In the first-round RT-PCR of the TCR CDR3, the HTBI primer set was used. TCRdb processed the multiplex PCR reads anew with MiXCR; each CDR3 protein has one entry. This sample has 400,000 to 550,000 distinct CDR3 sequences, with around a quarter found just once. The sequenced sample consisted of blood. These receptors were taken from a woman under 40 with Graves' ophthalmopathy.

This clonotype was detected a few times. V and J are TRBV12-3 or TRBV12-4 and TRBJ1-2; D may be TRBD1 (5 bases). The CDR3 is 15 residues long. V was pared by 5 bases and J by 4 bases, with 17 bases between. DNA for the CDR3: TGTGCCAGCAGTCAAGGGCAGGGTGCTGGCTATGGCTACACCTTC. Translated, it gives CASSQGQGAGYGYTF.

The table lists this clonotype with many counts. The J gene is TRBJ2-7, the V gene TRBV19, with 8 bases matching TRBD1. The length of the CDR3 is 14 residues. V was pared by 7 bases and J by 1 base, with 6 bases of the junction left unmatched. Per the germline V gene, CDR1 is LNHDA and CDR2 is SQIVND (reference sequence). The chain's CDR3 is CASKKTGESYEQYF. DNA of the CDR3: TGTGCCAGTAAGAAGACAGGGGAGTCCTACGAGCAGTACTTC.

This clonotype appeared many times. V is TRBV29-1 and J is TRBJ1-1; D gene uncertain. CDR1 and CDR2 (germline): SQVTM, ANQGSEA. The CDR3 covers 11 residues. Deletions cut 4 bases from V and 4 bases from J, with 7 bases between. CDR3 in DNA: TGCAGCGTTGTAGGTCTCACTGAAGCTTTCTTT. It encodes CSVVGLTEAFF.

This clonotype has only a few counts. One end of the junction fails to match germline, which may point to a read error. The chain has TRBV20-1 and TRBJ2-4; D remains ambiguous. This CDR3 spans 13 amino acids. Germline values: CDR1 DFQATT, CDR2 SNEGSKA (reference sequence). DNA for the CDR3: TGCAGAGCTATTCAATGGGCCAAAAACATTCAGTACTTC. It translates to CRAIQWAKNIQYF.

This clonotype was seen a single time. This sequence joins TRBV3-1 and TRBJ2-5; D unclear. This CDR3 region has 13 residues. CDR1 and CDR2 from the germline V gene are LGHDT and YNNKEL (reference sequence). V gave up 5 bases and J gave up 5 bases, with 12 bases separating them. The CDR3 nucleotides read TGTGCCAGCAGCGCTGGATTCGGGGAGACCCAGTACTTC. It is translated as CASSAGFGETQYF.

This clonotype was seen more than once but under ten times. The V gene is TRBV11-2, the J gene TRBJ1-2; the D gene is possibly TRBD1 (6 bases). V lost 0 bases to trimming and J lost 8 bases, with 22 bases between them. Germline values: CDR1 SGHAT, CDR2 FQNNGV. CDR3 size: 17 residues. The CDR3 here is CASSLDMGAAPSWGYTF. DNA of the CDR3: TGTGCCAGCAGCTTAGATATGGGGGCCGCTCCTTCGTGGGGCTACACCTTC.

On this clonotype: A read error may produce the germline difference seen at one junction end. The chain combines TRBV27 with TRBJ2-7; D is tentatively TRBD1 or TRBD2 (5 bases each). The CDR3 totals 14 residues. Germline CDR1 and CDR2: MNHEY and SMNVEV (reference sequence). For the CDR3, the DNA is TGTGCCAGCAGCCCCGGGACGACCTCCTACGGGCAGTACTTC. It specifies CASSPGTTSYGQYF.

The rearrangement uses TRBV7-9 and TRBJ2-7; TRBD1 matches at 7 bases. Trimming cost V 5 bases and J 4 bases; bases outside gene matches: 5. CDR3 length: 13 amino acids. Germline lookup yields CDR1 SEHNR and CDR2 FQNEAQ (reference sequence). The CDR3 protein is CASSAQGSYEQYF. DNA for the CDR3: TGTGCCAGCAGCGCACAGGGGTCTTACGAGCAGTACTTC.

This clonotype was recorded once. The V and J genes are TRBV19 and TRBJ2-7, with D perhaps TRBD2 (5 bases). The CDR3 is 15 amino acids. Germline loops: CDR1 LNHDA, CDR2 SQIVND (reference sequence). Deletions cut 4 bases from V and 4 bases from J, with 17 bases between. The CDR3 sequence: CASSNGDLSFYEQYF. The DNA for the CDR3 is TGTGCCAGTAGTAACGGGGATCTTTCATTTTACGAGCAGTACTTC.

This clonotype came up many times. This chain connects TRBV5-1 to TRBJ2-2; the D gene is possibly TRBD2 (5 bases). Germline CDR1 reads SGHRS; CDR2 reads YFSETQ. Trimming took 4 bases from V and 3 from J, leaving 10 bases between them. This CDR3 region has 14 residues. The CDR3 loop reads CASSRTWDTGELFF. The CDR3 DNA sequence: TGCGCCAGCAGCCGGACTTGGGACACCGGGGAGCTGTTTTTT.

In its sample, this clonotype was seen many times. This chain joins TRBV4-1 and TRBJ2-5; possibly TRBD2 for D (6 bases). Trimming took 0 bases from V and 2 from J, leaving 22 bases between them. The CDR3 extends over 19 amino acids. Germline lookup yields CDR1 MGHRA and CDR2 YSYEKL. The CDR3 reads CASSQEGWGVSEEQETQYF. CDR3 sequence (DNA): TGCGCCAGCAGCCAAGAGGGCTGGGGGGTTAGCGAAGAACAAGAGACCCAGTACTTC.

This clonotype has a count of ten or more. The rearrangement uses TRBV12-3 or TRBV12-4 and TRBJ1-1; D unclear. The CDR3 length is 13 residues. V dropped 3 bases and J dropped 0 bases, with 5 bases sitting between them. The CDR3 is CASSFLVNTEAFF. CDR3 bases: TGTGCCAGCAGTTTCTTGGTGAACACTGAAGCTTTCTTT.

This clonotype appeared many times. The CDR3 region is CASSEPKTQGLNTEAFF. Here the CDR3 DNA reads TGTGCCAGCAGTGAACCAAAGACACAGGGATTGAACACTGAAGCTTTCTTT. The J gene is TRBJ1-1, the V gene TRBV6-1; tentatively, D is TRBD1 (6 bases). The V gene lost 2 bases and the J gene lost 0 bases, with 16 bases spanning the gap. This CDR3 region has 17 residues. Germline V CDR1 and CDR2: MNHNS, SASEGT.

The chain employs TRBV19 and TRBJ1-1, with 7 bases lining up with TRBD1. The junction had 5 bases not matched to a gene; V was cut back by 4 bases and J by 0 bases. This CDR3 contains 15 residues. In germline, CDR1 is LNHDA, CDR2 SQIVND (reference sequence). CDR3 loop: CASSKQGQVNTEAFF. CDR3 nucleotide sequence: TGTGCCAGTAGTAAACAAGGACAGGTGAACACTGAAGCTTTCTTT.

This clonotype has more than one count but fewer than ten. The chain is built from TRBV5-1 and TRBJ1-1; a weak D match, TRBD1 (5 bases). This CDR3 spans 16 amino acids. The germline V and J ends were trimmed by 0 bases and 0 bases, with 12 bases remaining between them. Germline loops: CDR1 SGHRS, CDR2 YFSETQ. The CDR3 reads CASSLARLTVNTEAFF. CDR3 nucleotide sequence: TGCGCCAGCAGCTTGGCCCGTTTGACAGTGAACACTGAAGCTTTCTTT.

The V call is TRBV5-1, the J call TRBJ1-1; D is unclear. V was cut by 0 bases and J by 1 base, with 7 bases left in between. CDR3 size: 14 residues. Germline V gene sequence: CDR1 SGHRS, CDR2 YFSETQ. The CDR3 here is CASSLDIRNTEAFF. The CDR3 bases are TGCGCCAGCAGCTTGGACATCAGGAACACTGAAGCTTTCTTT. The whole variable domain, remainder taken from reference TRBV5-1 and TRBJ1-1, is KAGVTQTPRYLIKTRGQQVTLSCSPISGHRSVSWYQQTPGQGLQFLFEYFSETQRNKGNFPGRFSGRQFSNSRSEMNVSTLELGDSALYLCASSLDIRNTEAFFGQGTRLTVV.

This clonotype was seen ten or more times. The chain recombines TRBV7-3 with TRBJ2-5; 9 bases line up with TRBD2. The CDR3 sequence is 17 residues long. After removal of 4 bases from V and 5 bases from J, the junction contained 14 bases not matched to a gene. Germline V gene data show CDR1 as SGHTA and CDR2 as FQGTGA. CDR3 nucleotide sequence: TGTGCCAGCAGCTCCTCCCGCGGGGGGGCCTTAGGGGAGACCCAGTACTTC. Amino acids: CASSSSRGGALGETQYF.

This clonotype was counted ten times or more. The genes are TRBV7-2 and TRBJ2-7; D gene uncertain. The germline gives CDR1 SGHTA, CDR2 FQGNSA. There are 12 residues in the CDR3. Trimming shortened V by 5 bases and J by 6 bases, and 11 bases separated the two germline ends. The CDR3 sequence: CASSPLRGEQYF. CDR3 DNA: TGTGCCAGCAGCCCGTTACGTGGCGAGCAGTACTTC.

This clonotype was seen repeatedly, ten times or more. The J gene is TRBJ2-5, the V gene TRBV6-1; possibly TRBD1 for D (6 bases). Per germline, CDR1 MNHNS and CDR2 SASEGT. This CDR3 spans 15 amino acids. V lost 2 bases and J lost 2, with 12 bases in between. The CDR3 DNA follows: TGTGCCAGCAGTGAATGGGACACAGTTCAAGAGACCCAGTACTTC. Translating it yields CASSEWDTVQETQYF.

The chain links TRBV7-9 to TRBJ1-4; the D is unclear. The CDR3 runs 14 residues. V was shortened by 1 base and J by 2 bases, with 5 bases between the two germline ends. CDR1 SEHNR and CDR2 FQNEAQ come from the germline V gene (reference sequence). CDR3 nucleotide sequence: TGTGCCAGCAGCTTAGAGTATACTAATGAAAAACTGTTTTTT. This translates into CASSLEYTNEKLFF.

This clonotype was detected many times. The rearrangement joins TRBV27 to TRBJ1-2, with D perhaps matching TRBD1 (5 bases). The V gene lost 6 bases and the J gene lost 2 bases, with 10 bases spanning the gap. Germline loops: CDR1 MNHEY, CDR2 SMNVEV (reference sequence). This CDR3 region has 13 residues. The DNA of the CDR3 is TGTGCCAGCAGACTGAACAGGAACTATGGCTACACCTTC. This codes for CASRLNRNYGYTF.

Of note for this clonotype: One base away lies a much larger clone, so this may be a sequencing read error. The chain employs TRBV20-1 and TRBJ2-5; D remains unclear. Germline CDR1 DFQATT, CDR2 SNEGSKA (reference sequence). The CDR3 length is 13 residues. The CDR3 DNA follows: TGCAGGGGGATGACCCCCTTACAAAAGACCCAGTACTTC. It translates to CRGMTPLQKTQYF.

This chain connects TRBV2 to TRBJ2-7; tentatively, D is TRBD1 (5 bases). V was pared by 6 bases and J by 2 bases, with 11 bases between. The CDR3 spans 13 residues. Looked up from germline, CDR1 is SNHLY and CDR2 is FYNNEI. The CDR3 DNA follows: TGTGCCAGCAGGCCCCCCAGGGCCTACGAGCAGTACTTC. Translated, it gives CASRPPRAYEQYF.

This clonotype was counted ten times or more. The J gene is TRBJ1-1, the V gene TRBV5-1, with a tentative D call TRBD1 (6 bases). The CDR3 spans 13 residues. V lost 4 bases and J 5 bases, leaving 12 bases between the germline ends. From germline, CDR1 is SGHRS and CDR2 YFSETQ. CDR3 DNA: TGCGCCAGCAGCCTAACAGGGTGGACTGAAGCTTTCTTT. Amino acids: CASSLTGWTEAFF. Full variable domain (outside the CDR3, taken from reference TRBV5-1 and TRBJ1-1): KAGVTQTPRYLIKTRGQQVTLSCSPISGHRSVSWYQQTPGQGLQFLFEYFSETQRNKGNFPGRFSGRQFSNSRSEMNVSTLELGDSALYLCASSLTGWTEAFFGQGTRLTVV.

The chain uses TRBV2 and TRBJ2-7; no reliable D call. There are 12 residues in the CDR3. Trimming removed 7 bases at V and 2 bases at J, with 9 bases between. Germline lookup yields CDR1 SNHLY and CDR2 FYNNEI. CDR3 in DNA: TGTGCCAGCAATCCGGAGACCTACGAGCAGTACTTC. This encodes CASNPETYEQYF.

The chain has TRBV5-6 and TRBJ2-7; D may correspond to TRBD1 or TRBD2 (5 bases each). The CDR3 runs 14 residues. V was trimmed by 5 bases and J by 2 bases, leaving 14 bases between them. From germline, CDR1 is SGHDT and CDR2 YYEEEE. CDR3 sequence (DNA): TGTGCCAGCAGGGGCAGGGACGGAACCTACGAGCAGTACTTC. It specifies CASRGRDGTYEQYF.